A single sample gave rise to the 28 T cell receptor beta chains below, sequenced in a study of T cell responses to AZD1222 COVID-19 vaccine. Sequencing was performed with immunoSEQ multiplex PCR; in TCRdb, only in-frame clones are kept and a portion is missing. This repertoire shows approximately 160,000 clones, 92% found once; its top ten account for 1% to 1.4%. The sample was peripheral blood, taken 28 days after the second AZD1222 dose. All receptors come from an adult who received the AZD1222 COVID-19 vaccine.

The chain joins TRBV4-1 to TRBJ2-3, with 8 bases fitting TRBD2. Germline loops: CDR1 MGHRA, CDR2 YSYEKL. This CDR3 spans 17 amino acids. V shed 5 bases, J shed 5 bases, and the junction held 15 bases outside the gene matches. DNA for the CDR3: TGCGCCAGCAGCGATCCCCATAAGCGGGGGTCCCAAGATACGCAGTATTTT. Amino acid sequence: CASSDPHKRGSQDTQYF.

The chain's CDR3 is CASSLVASSTEAFF. The CDR3 DNA sequence: TGTGCCAGCAGTTTGGTGGCATCTTCCACTGAAGCTTTCTTT. This chain uses TRBV28 with TRBJ1-1; D is unresolved. The CDR3 sequence is 14 residues long. The germline V gene encodes CDR1 MDHEN and CDR2 SYDVKM. With 3 bases removed from V and 4 bases from J, the gap between germline ends came to 12 bases. Full variable domain (rest looked up from reference TRBV28 and TRBJ1-1): DVKVTQSSRYLVKRTGEKVFLECVQDMDHENMFWYRQDPGLGLRLIYFSYDVKMKEKGDIPEGYSVSREKKERFSLILESASTNQTSMYLCASSLVASSTEAFFGQGTRLTVV.

The CDR3 bases are TGTGCCAGCAGCTTGGGTGGGGTCGACGAGCAGTACTTC. This codes for CASSLGGVDEQYF. V gene TRBV5-6 combines with J gene TRBJ2-7; D not resolved. The V end was cut by 0 bases, the J end by 5 bases, with 9 bases between. CDR1 and CDR2 (germline): SGHDT, YYEEEE. This CDR3 is 13 amino acids long.

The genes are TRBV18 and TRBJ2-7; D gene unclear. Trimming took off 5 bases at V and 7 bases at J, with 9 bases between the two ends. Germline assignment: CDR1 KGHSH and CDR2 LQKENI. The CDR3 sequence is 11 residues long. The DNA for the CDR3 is TGTGCCAGCTCAACACGTTCGGAGCAGTACTTC. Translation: CASSTRSEQYF.

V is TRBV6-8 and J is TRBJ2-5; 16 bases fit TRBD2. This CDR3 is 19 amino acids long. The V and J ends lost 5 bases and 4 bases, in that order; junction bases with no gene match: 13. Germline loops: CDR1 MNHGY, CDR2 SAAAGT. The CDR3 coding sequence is TGTGCCAGCAGTAAACAGCAACCGGGACTAGCGGGGGGGCGAGAGACCCAGTACTTC. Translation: CASSKQQPGLAGGRETQYF.

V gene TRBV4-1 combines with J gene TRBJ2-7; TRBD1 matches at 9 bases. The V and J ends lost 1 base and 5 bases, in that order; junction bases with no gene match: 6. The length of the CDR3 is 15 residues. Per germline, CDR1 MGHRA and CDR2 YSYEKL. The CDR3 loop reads CASSQVVGTGNEQYF. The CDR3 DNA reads TGCGCCAGCAGCCAAGTTGTGGGGACAGGGAACGAGCAGTACTTC.

CDR3 nucleotide sequence: TGTGCCAGCAGCCAAGATTTGGCGGGACAGGGAAGGGCTAGCTATGGCTACACCTTC. It codes for CASSQDLAGQGRASYGYTF. The chain joins TRBV4-2 to TRBJ1-2; 9 nucleotides align to TRBD1. The CDR3 sequence is 19 residues long. V dropped 0 bases and J dropped 4; count of bases not matched to a gene: 15. In germline, CDR1 is LGHNA, CDR2 YNFKEQ.

The CDR3: CASSTAGAGNTIYF. The DNA for the CDR3 is TGTGCCAGCTCAACGGCAGGGGCTGGAAACACCATATATTTT. This chain uses TRBV18 with TRBJ1-3, with D perhaps matching TRBD1 (6 bases). This CDR3 contains 14 residues. Germline V lookup: CDR1 KGHSH, CDR2 LQKENI. Trimming cost V 5 bases and J 2 bases, with 10 bases left between them.

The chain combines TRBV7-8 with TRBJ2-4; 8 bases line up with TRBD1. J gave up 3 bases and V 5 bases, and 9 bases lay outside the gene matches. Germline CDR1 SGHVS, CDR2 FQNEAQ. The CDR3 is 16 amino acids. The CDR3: CASSPSTGVSKNIQYF. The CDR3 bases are TGTGCCAGCAGCCCGTCGACAGGGGTCAGCAAAAACATTCAGTACTTC.

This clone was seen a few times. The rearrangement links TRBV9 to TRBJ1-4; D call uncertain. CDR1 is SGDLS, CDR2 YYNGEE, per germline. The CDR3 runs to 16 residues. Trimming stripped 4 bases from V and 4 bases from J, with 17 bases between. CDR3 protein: CASSPEDVHGNEKLFF. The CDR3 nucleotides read TGTGCCAGCAGCCCAGAGGATGTTCATGGTAATGAAAAACTGTTTTTT.

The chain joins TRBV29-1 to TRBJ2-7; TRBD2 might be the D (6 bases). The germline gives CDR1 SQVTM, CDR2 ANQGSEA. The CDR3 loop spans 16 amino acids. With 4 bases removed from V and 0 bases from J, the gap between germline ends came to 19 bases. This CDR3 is CSVAPTRAGPSYEQYF. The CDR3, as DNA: TGCAGCGTTGCTCCCACTAGGGCGGGGCCCTCCTACGAGCAGTACTTC.

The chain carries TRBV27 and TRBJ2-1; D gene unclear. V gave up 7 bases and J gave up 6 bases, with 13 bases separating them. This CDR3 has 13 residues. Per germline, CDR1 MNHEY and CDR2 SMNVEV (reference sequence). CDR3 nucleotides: TGTGCCAGCACCCCTTCCCCGGGCAATGAGCAGTTCTTC. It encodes CASTPSPGNEQFF.

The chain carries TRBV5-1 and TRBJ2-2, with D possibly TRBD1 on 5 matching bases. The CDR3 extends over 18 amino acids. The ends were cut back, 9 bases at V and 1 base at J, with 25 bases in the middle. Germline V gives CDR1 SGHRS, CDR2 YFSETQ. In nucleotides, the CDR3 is TGCGCCATCATCCCCCCACTCCTAGGACAAAGGAACACCGGGGAGCTGTTTTTT. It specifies CAIIPPLLGQRNTGELFF.

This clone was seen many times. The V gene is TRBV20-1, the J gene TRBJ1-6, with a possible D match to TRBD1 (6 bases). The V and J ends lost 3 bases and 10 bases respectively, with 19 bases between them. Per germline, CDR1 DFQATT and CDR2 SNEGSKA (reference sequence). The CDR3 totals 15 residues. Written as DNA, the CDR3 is TGCAGTGCTAGTCCCCAGGCAGGGGAGAGCTCACCCCTCCACTTT. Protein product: CSASPQAGESSPLHF.

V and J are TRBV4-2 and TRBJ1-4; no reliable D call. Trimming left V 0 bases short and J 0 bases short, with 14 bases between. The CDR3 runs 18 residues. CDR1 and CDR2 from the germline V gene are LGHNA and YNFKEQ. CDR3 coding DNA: TGTGCCAGCAGCCAAGATCGCTGGGCGGAAACAACTAATGAAAAACTGTTTTTT. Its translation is CASSQDRWAETTNEKLFF.

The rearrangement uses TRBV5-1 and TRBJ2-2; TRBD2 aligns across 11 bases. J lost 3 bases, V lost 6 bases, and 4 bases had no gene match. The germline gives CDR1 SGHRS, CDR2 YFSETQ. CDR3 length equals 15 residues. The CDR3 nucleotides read TGCGCCAGCACCTTACTAGCGGGGGACACCGGGGAGCTGTTTTTT. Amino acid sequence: CASTLLAGDTGELFF.

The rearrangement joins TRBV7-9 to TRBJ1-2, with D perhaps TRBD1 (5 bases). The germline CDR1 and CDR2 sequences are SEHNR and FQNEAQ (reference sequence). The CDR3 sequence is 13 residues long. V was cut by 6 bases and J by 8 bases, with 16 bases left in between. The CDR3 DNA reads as TGTGCCAGCAGTCAGGACACGGGCGAGGGCTACACCTTC. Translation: CASSQDTGEGYTF.

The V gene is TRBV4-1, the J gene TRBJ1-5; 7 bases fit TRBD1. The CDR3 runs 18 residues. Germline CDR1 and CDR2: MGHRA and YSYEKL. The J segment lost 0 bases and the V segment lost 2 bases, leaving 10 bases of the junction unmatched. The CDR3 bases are TGCGCCAGCAGCCAAACCCCGACAGGGAAGAATAGCAATCAGCCCCAGCATTTT. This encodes CASSQTPTGKNSNQPQHF.

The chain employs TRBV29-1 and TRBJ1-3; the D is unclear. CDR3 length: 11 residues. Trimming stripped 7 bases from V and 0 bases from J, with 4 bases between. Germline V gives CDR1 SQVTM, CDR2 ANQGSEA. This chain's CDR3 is CSGHSGNTIYF. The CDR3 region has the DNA TGCAGCGGGCACTCTGGAAACACCATATATTTT.

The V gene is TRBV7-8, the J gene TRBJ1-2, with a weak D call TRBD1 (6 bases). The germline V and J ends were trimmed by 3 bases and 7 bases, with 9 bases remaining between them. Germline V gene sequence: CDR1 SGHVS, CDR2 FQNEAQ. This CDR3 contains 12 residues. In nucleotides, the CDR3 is TGTGCCAGCAGCTTGGACAGAACTGGCTACACCTTC. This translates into CASSLDRTGYTF.

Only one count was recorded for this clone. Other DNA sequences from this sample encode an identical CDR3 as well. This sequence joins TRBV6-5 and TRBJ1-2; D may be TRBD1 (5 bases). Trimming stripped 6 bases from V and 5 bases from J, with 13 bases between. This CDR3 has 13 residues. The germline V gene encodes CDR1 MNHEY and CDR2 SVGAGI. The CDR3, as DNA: TGTGCCAGCAGCTTCGGGACGCGATATGGCTACACCTTC. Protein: CASSFGTRYGYTF.

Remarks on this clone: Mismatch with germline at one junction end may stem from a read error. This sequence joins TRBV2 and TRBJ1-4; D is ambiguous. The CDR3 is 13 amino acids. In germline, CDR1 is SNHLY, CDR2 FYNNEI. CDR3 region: CASNEVSNEKLFF. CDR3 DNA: TGTGCCAGCAATGAAGTTAGCAATGAAAAACTGTTTTTT.

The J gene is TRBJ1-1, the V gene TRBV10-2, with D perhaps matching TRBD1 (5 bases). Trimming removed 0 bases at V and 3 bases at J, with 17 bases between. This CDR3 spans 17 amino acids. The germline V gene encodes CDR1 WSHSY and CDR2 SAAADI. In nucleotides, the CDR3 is TGCGCCAGCAGTGAGTCAATAAAGACAGCGGTCCACACTGAAGCTTTCTTT. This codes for CASSESIKTAVHTEAFF.

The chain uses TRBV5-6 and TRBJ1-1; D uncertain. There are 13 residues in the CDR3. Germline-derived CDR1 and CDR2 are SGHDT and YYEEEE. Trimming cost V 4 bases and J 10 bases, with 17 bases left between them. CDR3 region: CASSMIPGDGAFF. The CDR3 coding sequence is TGTGCCAGCAGCATGATACCAGGTGATGGAGCTTTCTTT.

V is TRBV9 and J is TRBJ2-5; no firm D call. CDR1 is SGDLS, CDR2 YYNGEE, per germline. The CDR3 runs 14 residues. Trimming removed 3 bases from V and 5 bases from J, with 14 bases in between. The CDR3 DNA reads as TGTGCCAGCAGCGCTCGGTCATTTGCGGAGACCCAGTACTTC. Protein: CASSARSFAETQYF. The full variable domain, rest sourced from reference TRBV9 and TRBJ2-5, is DSGVTQTPKHLITATGQRVTLRCSPRSGDLSVYWYQQSLDQGLQFLIQYYNGEERAKGNILERFSAQQFPDLHSELNLSSLELGDSALYFCASSARSFAETQYFGPGTRLLVL.

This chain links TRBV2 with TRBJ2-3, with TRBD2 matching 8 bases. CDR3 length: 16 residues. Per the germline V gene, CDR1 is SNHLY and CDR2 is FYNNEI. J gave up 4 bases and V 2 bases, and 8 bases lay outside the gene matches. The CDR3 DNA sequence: TGTGCCAGCAGTGAACGCAGCGGGGGTGGGGCAGATACGCAGTATTTT. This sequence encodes CASSERSGGGADTQYF.

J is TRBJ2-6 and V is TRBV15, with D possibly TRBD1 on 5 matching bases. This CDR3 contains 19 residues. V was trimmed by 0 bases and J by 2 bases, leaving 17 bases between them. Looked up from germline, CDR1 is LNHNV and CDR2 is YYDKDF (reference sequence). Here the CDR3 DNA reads TGTGCCACCAGCAGAGATAGGACAAATATCAATACTGGGGCCAACGTCCTGACTTTC. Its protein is CATSRDRTNINTGANVLTF.

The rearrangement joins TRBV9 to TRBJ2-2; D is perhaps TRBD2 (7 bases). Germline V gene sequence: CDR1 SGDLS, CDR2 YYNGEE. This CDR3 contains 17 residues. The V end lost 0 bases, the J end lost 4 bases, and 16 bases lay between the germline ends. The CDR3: CASSVALGGPFTGELFF. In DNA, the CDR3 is TGTGCCAGCAGCGTAGCCCTCGGGGGGCCCTTCACCGGGGAGCTGTTTTTT.